This is a list of T cell receptor beta chains from one sample in a study of neoadjuvant anti-PD-1 for oral cavity cancer. Sequencing used immunoSEQ multiplex PCR; TCRdb keeps in-frame clones, though not all of them. Of approximately 6,900 clones listed, 75% are singletons. The source material was PBMCs, sampled before nivolumab (anti-PD-1) treatment. Every receptor here comes from a person aged 35-80 years with oral cavity squamous cell carcinoma. Both conserved end residues are part of each CDR3. Each record gives: J gene, V gene, clone size, D gene, CDR3 DNA, CDR3 protein. A D gene is named only where the DNA matches it firmly. Expanded clones get a size class; other rows say once, few or many, or leave the size out.

TRBJ2-2,TRBV5-1,.,.,TGCGCCAGCAAGTCGAAGGAGAACACCGGGGAGCTGTTTTTT,CASKSKENTGELFF
TRBJ1-1,TRBV4-1,few,.,TGCGCCAGCAGCCCCAGGGAGGGCACTGAAGCTTTCTTT,CASSPREGTEAFF
TRBJ1-4,TRBV2,.,.,TGTGCCAGCAGGGAAGGGAATGAAAAACTGTTTTTT,CASREGNEKLFF
TRBJ1-2,TRBV7-2,.,TRBD1,TGTGCCAGCAGCTTAGAGTCGGTCAGGGGGCGCGATGGCTACACCTTC,CASSLESVRGRDGYTF
TRBJ1-6,TRBV19,.,TRBD1,TGTGCCAGTAGTAATCAGGGGGCGTTTGGTTCACCCCTCCACTTT,CASSNQGAFGSPLHF
TRBJ2-7,TRBV5-4,.,.,TGTGCCAGCAGCCCCGGACAAGGGGGGGGCTACTCCTACGAGCAGTACTTC,CASSPGQGGGYSYEQYF
TRBJ1-5,TRBV21-1,.,.,TGTGCCAGCAGAAATGAAAGGGGCAATCAGCCCCAGCATTTT,CASRNERGNQPQHF
TRBJ1-5,TRBV7-2,.,.,TGTGCCAGCAGTTGGGGCGGGGGGGGTCAGCCCCAGCATTTT,CASSWGGGGQPQHF
TRBJ2-5,TRBV7-6,.,TRBD2,TGTGCCAGCAGCTTAGGGGCTAGCGGGGGGGCGAAGGAGACCCAGTACTTC,CASSLGASGGAKETQYF
TRBJ2-7,TRBV19,once,TRBD1,TGTGCCAGTAGTATGGGCAGGGGGTACGAGCAGTACTTC,CASSMGRGYEQYF
TRBJ2-7,TRBV10-1,.,.,TGCGCCAGCAGTGAACGGGGCTCCTACGAGCAGTACTTC,CASSERGSYEQYF
TRBJ1-2,TRBV29-1,.,.,TGCAGCGTACCGAGGCAGGGGTTGGAGGGCTACACCTTC,CSVPRQGLEGYTF
TRBJ2-3,TRBV9,.,.,TGTGCCAGCAGCGTAGCTTCTAGCACAGATACGCAGTATTTT,CASSVASSTDTQYF
TRBJ2-3,TRBV13,.,.,TGTGCCAGCAACGTTGGGCTATTCACAGATACGCAGTATTTT,CASNVGLFTDTQYF
TRBJ1-5,TRBV4-3,.,.,TGCGCCAGCAGCCAAGAACCCCGGCCGAATCAGCCCCAGCATTTT,CASSQEPRPNQPQHF
TRBJ2-2,TRBV5-8,.,.,TGTGCCAGCAGCTTGGTCCCCGGGGAGCTGTTTTTT,CASSLVPGELFF
TRBJ1-1,TRBV6-1,once,.,TGTGCCAGCAGTGAAGGGATTCGTCCTGAAGCTTTCTTT,CASSEGIRPEAFF
TRBJ2-1,TRBV9,.,.,TGTGCCAGCAGCCCTAGTGTCAGGGGCTATAACAATGAGCAGTTCTTC,CASSPSVRGYNNEQFF
TRBJ1-1,TRBV7-9,.,.,TGTGCCAGCAGCGAGAACCCGAGCACTGAAGCTTTCTTT,CASSENPSTEAFF
TRBJ1-3,TRBV6-1,.,.,TGTGCCAGCAGTGAAGCGAGCGGGGCGCGTGGAAACACCATATATTTT,CASSEASGARGNTIYF
TRBJ2-2,TRBV28,.,TRBD2,TGTGCCAGCAGGGGCGGGGGGCTGACCGGGGAGCTGTTTTTT,CASRGGGLTGELFF
TRBJ1-3,TRBV5-1,.,.,TGCGCCAGCAGCTTGGAAGGGGGCTCTGGAAACACCATATATTTT,CASSLEGGSGNTIYF
TRBJ2-7,TRBV19,.,.,TGTGCCAGTAGTATTGCGGGTGGTGGGGACGAGCAGTACTTC,CASSIAGGGDEQYF
TRBJ2-7,TRBV7-2,.,TRBD1,TGTGCCAGCAGCTTAGGCTGGGGACAGGGGTCCTACGAGCAGTACTTC,CASSLGWGQGSYEQYF
TRBJ1-1,TRBV19,.,TRBD1,TGTGCCAGTAGTACCAAGACAGGGGTGAACACTGAAGCTTTCTTT,CASSTKTGVNTEAFF
TRBJ2-1,TRBV10-3,.,.,TGTGCCATCAGTCGACAGGGAGGTAATGAGCAGTTCTTC,CAISRQGGNEQFF
TRBJ2-4,TRBV7-9,.,TRBD1,TGTGCCAGCAGCCCCGAGACAGGGGGCTCAGGGATTCAGTACTTC,CASSPETGGSGIQYF
TRBJ2-7,TRBV7-6,.,.,TGTGCCAGCAGCTTACAGGCTACTCTCTCCTACGAGCAGTACTTC,CASSLQATLSYEQYF
TRBJ1-1,TRBV7-9,.,.,TGTGCCAGCAACCGACCGAACACTGAAGCTTTCTTT,CASNRPNTEAFF
TRBJ1-5,TRBV27,few,TRBD1,TGTGCCAGCAGTTGGGGGGGACAGAGCAATCAGCCCCAGCATTTT,CASSWGGQSNQPQHF
TRBJ2-7,TRBV27,.,.,TGTGCCAGCAGTTTTGGAGACTCCCACTACGAGCAGTACTTC,CASSFGDSHYEQYF
TRBJ1-5,TRBV5-6,once,.,TGTGCCAGCAGCTGGGGGGATCAGCCCCAGCATTTT,CASSWGDQPQHF
TRBJ1-5,TRBV27,.,.,TGTGCCAGCAGTTTCCGAGGCCCCCGACAGCCCCAGCATTTT,CASSFRGPRQPQHF
TRBJ1-1,TRBV5-4,.,.,TGTGCCAGCAGCTTGGTGGGAGATCACACTGAAGCTTTCTTT,CASSLVGDHTEAFF
TRBJ2-5,TRBV5-1,.,.,TGCGCCAGCAGAGTCGGGCAAGAGACCCAGTACTTC,CASRVGQETQYF
TRBJ1-1,TRBV4-1,once,.,TGCGCCAGCAGTGGTGCTAGCGGGGACACTGAAGCTTTCTTT,CASSGASGDTEAFF